This TCR beta chain derives from a study of cytomegalovirus exposure and HLA in healthy donors. The V and J ends lost 2 bases and 1 base respectively, with 15 bases between them. The CDR3 has 17 amino acids. Germline loops: CDR1 MRHNA, CDR2 SNTAGT. Amplification used 60 Vbeta primers and 13 Jbeta primers. The table came from immunoSEQ multiplex PCR; TCRdb's copy has only in-frame clones and leaves some out. Seen here are around 170,000 clones, about four fifths observed once, and the top ten hold over 2.5%. The sequenced sample consisted of PBMCs. This chain connects TRBV6-4 to TRBJ2-1; the D gene is possibly TRBD2 (6 bases). The source of this sequence is a woman in her fifties or sixties in good health and CMV-seropositive. The CDR3 region is CASSDLHMGLSYNEQFF. In DNA form, the CDR3 reads TGTGCCAGCAGTGACCTACACATGGGACTTTCCTACAATGAGCAGTTCTTC.